This passage covers 14 T cell receptor beta chains from one sample sequenced in a study of blood T cell repertoires in COVID-19. Only in-frame clones appear in the TCRdb table, and some are missing; sequencing was by immunoSEQ multiplex PCR. The data show about 120,000 clones, about nine tenths seen once. Source material: peripheral blood. Receptor source: a woman in her forties or fifties with acute or convalescent COVID-19.

The J gene is TRBJ1-4, the V gene TRBV20-1, with D hard to call. This CDR3 spans 11 amino acids. CDR1 is DFQATT and CDR2 is SNEGSKA in the germline V gene (reference sequence). Deletions cut 8 bases from V and 15 bases from J, with 19 bases between. In DNA, the CDR3 is TGCAGTCCTACCGGTGGAGGTAGTGTGTTTTTT. Translated: CSPTGGGSVFF.

The chain combines TRBV12-5 with TRBJ1-5; D unclear. In germline, CDR1 is LGHNT, CDR2 FRNRAP. V shed 3 bases and J shed 1 base, with 16 bases lying between them. This CDR3 spans 17 amino acids. CDR3 sequence (DNA): TGTGCTAGTGGTTTACTCGCCGGGGAGAGGAGCAATCAGCCCCAGCATTTT. Amino acids: CASGLLAGERSNQPQHF.

The gene calls are TRBV19 and TRBJ1-2; TRBD1 is a possible D gene (5 bases). CDR3 size: 14 residues. Germline assignment: CDR1 LNHDA and CDR2 SQIVND (reference sequence). For the CDR3, the DNA is TGTGCGTCTGGAGGGGAGTTCGTCAACTATGGCTACACCTTC. This codes for CASGGEFVNYGYTF. The whole variable domain, filled in from reference TRBV19 and TRBJ1-2, reads DGGITQSPKYLFRKEGQNVTLSCEQNLNHDAMYWYRQDPGQGLRLIYYSQIVNDFQKGDIAEGYSVSREKKESFPLTVTSAQKNPTAFYLCASGGEFVNYGYTFGSGTRLTVV.

The rearrangement links TRBV7-3 to TRBJ2-5, with a possible D match to TRBD2 (5 bases). V was clipped by 2 bases and J by 4 bases, with 14 bases between them. The CDR3 spans 15 residues. Germline V gene lookup returns CDR1 SGHTA and CDR2 FQGTGA. The CDR3 region is CASSLSLAGPETQYF. The CDR3 DNA sequence: TGTGCCAGCAGCTTATCGCTAGCTGGTCCAGAGACCCAGTACTTC.

The V and J genes are TRBV5-5 and TRBJ1-2, with D tentatively TRBD1 (5 bases). The CDR3 spans 13 residues. The germline CDR1 and CDR2 sequences are SGHKS and YYEKEE (reference sequence). The V gene lost 5 bases and the J gene lost 6 bases, with 14 bases spanning the gap. The CDR3 nucleotides read TGTGCCAGCAGGCCCCCGGGGGGAGATGGCTACACCTTC. This codes for CASRPPGGDGYTF.

The chain carries TRBV5-1 and TRBJ1-1, with D possibly TRBD1 on 6 matching bases. The CDR3 sequence is 14 residues long. Germline V CDR1 and CDR2: SGHRS, YFSETQ. The ends were cut back, 3 bases at V and 1 base at J, with 10 bases in the middle. The CDR3: CASSSGTPNTEAFF. CDR3 in DNA: TGCGCCAGCAGCTCCGGGACACCGAACACTGAAGCTTTCTTT.

This chain uses TRBV7-9 with TRBJ1-3; 7 bases line up with TRBD1. CDR3 length: 17 amino acids. Germline assignment: CDR1 SEHNR and CDR2 FQNEAQ (reference sequence). V lost 2 bases and J lost 5; bases outside the gene matches: 12. CDR3 region: CASSLSSGTAERNTIYF. The CDR3 nucleotides read TGTGCCAGCAGCTTATCCTCCGGGACAGCGGAACGAAACACCATATATTTT.

The chain couples TRBV6-5 to TRBJ2-3, with D possibly TRBD2 on 5 matching bases. The CDR3 runs 14 residues. The V gene's germline CDR1 is MNHEY and CDR2 SVGAGI. V lost 7 bases to trimming and J lost 1 base, with 12 bases between them. The CDR3 sequence is CASTIFGGTDTQYF. The DNA of the CDR3 is TGTGCCAGCACCATCTTCGGGGGCACAGATACGCAGTATTTT.

This chain uses TRBV5-1 with TRBJ2-1; D not resolved. Germline V lookup: CDR1 SGHRS, CDR2 YFSETQ. The CDR3 runs to 14 residues. With 7 bases removed from V and 0 bases from J, the gap between germline ends came to 11 bases. The CDR3 loop reads CASGTESSYNEQFF. The CDR3 region has the DNA TGCGCCAGCGGAACAGAGAGCTCCTACAATGAGCAGTTCTTC.

V usage is TRBV6-5 and J usage is TRBJ1-4, with a possible D match to TRBD1 (5 bases). Germline values: CDR1 MNHEY, CDR2 SVGAGI. The CDR3 is 14 amino acids. V was clipped by 0 bases and J by 6 bases, with 8 bases between them. The CDR3 loop reads CASSYSPGDEKLFF. The CDR3 DNA is TGTGCCAGCAGTTACTCGCCGGGGGATGAAAAACTGTTTTTT.

The chain uses TRBV30 and TRBJ2-5; no clear D gene. This CDR3 region has 13 residues. CDR1 is GTSNPN, CDR2 SVGIG, per germline (reference sequence). The CDR3 DNA follows: TGTGCTTTCAATTCGGGTTTAAAAGAGACCCAGTACTTC. The encoded protein is CAFNSGLKETQYF.

The V and J genes are TRBV24-1 and TRBJ2-7, with 10 nucleotides matching TRBD1. This CDR3 comprises 14 residues. After removal of 3 bases from V and 6 bases from J, the junction contained 4 bases not matched to a gene. Germline lookup yields CDR1 KGHDR and CDR2 SFDVKD. The CDR3 nucleotides are TGTGCCACCAGTGATGACAGGGGGCCGCTCGAGCAGTACTTC. It translates to CATSDDRGPLEQYF.

The rearrangement links TRBV6-5 to TRBJ2-7, with TRBD2 matching over 11 bases. V gave up 5 bases and J gave up 2 bases; unmatched junction bases: 5. Germline-derived CDR1 and CDR2 are MNHEY and SVGAGI. The length of the CDR3 is 15 residues. CDR3 region: CASSNLAGGPYEQYF. The CDR3 DNA reads TGTGCCAGCAGTAACTTAGCGGGGGGGCCCTACGAGCAGTACTTC.

This clone was picked up one time. The rearrangement joins TRBV5-1 to TRBJ1-1; tentative D call: TRBD1 (6 bases). Trimming took off 2 bases at V and 6 bases at J, with 8 bases between the two ends. This CDR3 is built from 12 residues. CDR1 and CDR2 (germline): SGHRS, YFSETQ. The CDR3 sequence: CASSLQGPEAFF. In nucleotides, the CDR3 is TGCGCCAGCAGCTTACAGGGACCTGAAGCTTTCTTT. The complete variable domain, with remaining parts taken from reference TRBV5-1 and TRBJ1-1, reads KAGVTQTPRYLIKTRGQQVTLSCSPISGHRSVSWYQQTPGQGLQFLFEYFSETQRNKGNFPGRFSGRQFSNSRSEMNVSTLELGDSALYLCASSLQGPEAFFGQGTRLTVV.